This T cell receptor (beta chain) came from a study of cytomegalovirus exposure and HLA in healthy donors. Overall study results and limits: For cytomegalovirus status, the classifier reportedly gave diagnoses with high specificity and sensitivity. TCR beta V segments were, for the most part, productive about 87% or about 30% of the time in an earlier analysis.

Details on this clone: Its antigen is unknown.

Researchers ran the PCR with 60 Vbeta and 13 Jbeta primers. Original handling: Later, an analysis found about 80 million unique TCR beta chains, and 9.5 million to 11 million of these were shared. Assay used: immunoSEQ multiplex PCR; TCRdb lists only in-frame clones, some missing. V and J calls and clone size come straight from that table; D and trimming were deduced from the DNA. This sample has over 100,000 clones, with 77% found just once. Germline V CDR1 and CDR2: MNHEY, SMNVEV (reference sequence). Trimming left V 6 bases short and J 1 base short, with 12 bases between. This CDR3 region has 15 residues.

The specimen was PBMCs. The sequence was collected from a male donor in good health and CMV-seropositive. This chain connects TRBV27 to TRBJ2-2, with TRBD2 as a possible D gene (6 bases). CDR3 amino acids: CASREWGVNTGELFF. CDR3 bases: TGTGCCAGCAGAGAGTGGGGGGTGAACACCGGGGAGCTGTTTTTT.